The 21 T cell receptor beta chains in this list originate from one sample, sequenced in a study of blood T cell repertoires in COVID-19. The data were produced by immunoSEQ multiplex PCR, yet TCRdb's version contains in-frame clones alone and is incomplete. The sample consists of about 170,000 clones, around 85% of them appearing once. The sequenced sample was peripheral blood. Receptor source: a human donor with acute or convalescent COVID-19. The donor label of this sample is uncertain.

The rearrangement links TRBV28 to TRBJ1-1; tentative D call: TRBD1 (5 bases). CDR1 and CDR2 (germline): MDHEN, SYDVKM. V was cut by 5 bases and J by 6 bases, with 19 bases left in between. The CDR3 length is 15 residues. CDR3 sequence reads: CASSKTREGTSEAFF. CDR3 bases: TGTGCCAGCAGTAAGACCAGGGAGGGAACGTCTGAAGCTTTCTTT.

The chain combines TRBV5-8 with TRBJ1-4, with unresolved D. The CDR3 sequence is 12 residues long. Trimming took off 1 base at V and 11 bases at J, with 9 bases between the two ends. CDR1 is SGHTS and CDR2 is YDEGEE in the germline V gene. The CDR3 nucleotides are TGTGCCAGCAGCTTGTCGGGGTATAAACTGTTTTTT. Protein: CASSLSGYKLFF.

The J gene is TRBJ2-1, the V gene TRBV10-2; the D is unclear. Germline V gene sequence: CDR1 WSHSY, CDR2 SAAADI. V was shortened by 3 bases and J by 0 bases, with 6 bases between the two germline ends. The CDR3 is 14 amino acids. This chain's CDR3 is CASSEYSSYNEQFF. The CDR3 DNA is TGCGCCAGCAGTGAATATAGCTCCTACAATGAGCAGTTCTTC.

This clone was counted only a few times. This chain joins TRBV5-5 and TRBJ1-1; D is unclear. Trimming removed 0 bases at V and 7 bases at J, with 7 bases between. This CDR3 has 12 residues. Germline assignment: CDR1 SGHKS and CDR2 YYEKEE (reference sequence). The CDR3 here is CASSLEIREAFF. The CDR3 DNA follows: TGTGCCAGCAGCTTGGAAATCCGTGAAGCTTTCTTT.

The chain links TRBV11-3 to TRBJ1-4, with TRBD1 matching 8 bases. The CDR3 has 17 residues. V was clipped by 5 bases and J by 8 bases; unmatched bases: 16. The V gene's germline CDR1 is SGHNT and CDR2 YENEEA. The CDR3 loop reads CASSQQGGTGLREKLFF. The CDR3 coding sequence is TGTGCCAGCAGCCAACAAGGAGGGACAGGATTGAGAGAAAAACTGTTTTTT.

The chain employs TRBV15 and TRBJ2-7; D might be TRBD1 (5 bases). The germline V gene encodes CDR1 LNHNV and CDR2 YYDKDF (reference sequence). The V end lost 1 base, the J end lost 7 bases, and 17 bases lay between the germline ends. The length of the CDR3 is 15 residues. The DNA for the CDR3 is TGTGCCACCAGCAGAGCCCGACAGCCGGCGAGTGAGCAGTACTTC. Encoded protein: CATSRARQPASEQYF.

The genes are TRBV29-1 and TRBJ1-3; D uncertain. Trimming took off 1 base at V and 0 bases at J, with 10 bases between the two ends. The CDR3 contains 15 residues. The germline CDR1 and CDR2 sequences are SQVTM and ANQGSEA. CDR3 sequence (DNA): TGCAGCGTTGAAGGGAGGGAACGCTCTGGAAACACCATATATTTT. Translated: CSVEGRERSGNTIYF.

The chain couples TRBV28 to TRBJ1-6; 9 bases map to TRBD1. The CDR3 sequence is 15 residues long. In germline, CDR1 is MDHEN, CDR2 SYDVKM. V lost 6 bases to trimming and J lost 6 bases; unmatched junction nucleotides: 6. The CDR3 reads CASRSPGQGNSPLHF. CDR3 DNA sequence: TGTGCCAGCAGGTCACCGGGACAGGGTAATTCACCCCTCCACTTT.

This clone has only a few counts. The gene calls are TRBV10-3 and TRBJ1-1; TRBD1 matches 8 bases. Looked up from germline, CDR1 is ENHRY and CDR2 is SYGVKD. The CDR3 runs 15 residues. V lost 11 bases and J lost 1; bases outside the gene matches: 12. CDR3 nucleotide sequence: TGTGCCGTTAGACCCTGGGACAGGCAGAACACTGAAGCTTTCTTT. This gives the protein CAVRPWDRQNTEAFF.

The chain has TRBV11-3 and TRBJ2-5, with D possibly matching TRBD1 (5 bases). Germline CDR1 SGHNT, CDR2 YENEEA. V lost 2 bases to trimming and J lost 1 base, with 8 bases between them. The CDR3 is 14 amino acids. Here the CDR3 DNA reads TGTGCCAGCAGCTTAACAGGCAGCCAAGAGACCCAGTACTTC. Translating it yields CASSLTGSQETQYF.

The CDR3, as DNA: TGTGCCATCAGTGGCGTGCTAGCGGGGGAACAAGAGACCCAGTACTTC. This sequence encodes CAISGVLAGEQETQYF. The chain uses TRBV10-3 and TRBJ2-5; 10 bases are shared with TRBD2. The V and J ends lost 4 bases and 2 bases, in that order; junction bases with no gene match: 7. CDR1 and CDR2 from the germline V gene are ENHRY and SYGVKD. This CDR3 region has 16 residues.

This sequence joins TRBV19 and TRBJ1-2, with TRBD1 as a possible D gene (5 bases). The CDR3 extends over 12 amino acids. Between the trimmed V and J ends, which lost 4 bases and 8 bases, there was a span of 11 bases. Germline CDR1 and CDR2: LNHDA and SQIVND (reference sequence). For the CDR3, the DNA is TGTGCCAGTAGTACCCCGGGGGGGGGCTACACCTTC. Its translation: CASSTPGGGYTF.

The CDR3 region is CASSQRTGAEQFF. In nucleotides, the CDR3 is TGTGCCAGCAGCCAAAGGACAGGGGCCGAGCAGTTCTTC. V is TRBV3-1 (or the pseudogene TRBV3-2) and J is TRBJ2-1; 9 bases are a match to TRBD1. The J segment lost 10 bases and the V segment lost 2 bases, leaving 3 bases of the junction unmatched. The V gene's germline CDR1 is LGHDT and CDR2 YNNKEL (reference sequence). The CDR3 contains 13 residues.

This clone has a count of ten or more. J is TRBJ2-1 and V is TRBV10-3; D is perhaps TRBD2 (6 bases). The CDR3 contains 13 residues. CDR1 and CDR2 (germline): ENHRY, SYGVKD. Trimming took off 5 bases at V and 7 bases at J, with 12 bases between the two ends. The CDR3 DNA reads TGTGCCATCAGTATACCCAGCGGGAATGAGCAGTTCTTC. Protein sequence: CAISIPSGNEQFF.

J is TRBJ1-3 and V is TRBV27; 10 bases agree with TRBD1. CDR1 is MNHEY and CDR2 is SMNVEV in the germline V gene (reference sequence). CDR3 size: 16 residues. V dropped 5 bases and J dropped 2; count of bases not matched to a gene: 6. The CDR3 is CASSLTGTGAGNTIYF. In nucleotides, the CDR3 is TGTGCCAGCAGTCTGACCGGGACAGGGGCTGGAAACACCATATATTTT.

CDR3 protein: CASSPLRGMNTEAFF. In DNA form, the CDR3 reads TGTGCCAGCAGCCCCCTAAGGGGGATGAACACTGAAGCTTTCTTT. The chain combines TRBV3-1 (or the pseudogene TRBV3-2) with TRBJ1-1, with D possibly matching TRBD1 (6 bases). The germline V and J ends were trimmed by 4 bases and 0 bases, with 12 bases remaining between them. The CDR3 is made up of 15 amino acids. Germline V lookup: CDR1 LGHDT, CDR2 YNNKEL (reference sequence).

V is TRBV3-1 (or the pseudogene TRBV3-2) and J is TRBJ1-1; 8 positions match TRBD1. There are 15 residues in the CDR3. V gave up 2 bases and J gave up 6 bases; unmatched junction bases: 8. Germline V gives CDR1 LGHDT, CDR2 YNNKEL (reference sequence). CDR3 residues: CASSQRRGLGSEAFF. The DNA for the CDR3 is TGTGCCAGCAGCCAACGCAGGGGGCTGGGCTCTGAAGCTTTCTTT.

This clone was detected only once. The rearrangement joins TRBV3-1 (or the pseudogene TRBV3-2) to TRBJ1-4; D gene unclear. Per the germline V gene, CDR1 is LGHDT and CDR2 is YNNKEL (reference sequence). This CDR3 comprises 14 residues. The V end lost 2 bases, the J end lost 8 bases, and 12 bases lay between the germline ends. This chain's CDR3 is CASSQRQAGEKLFF. The CDR3 DNA is TGTGCCAGCAGCCAACGCCAGGCGGGGGAAAAACTGTTTTTT.

The rearrangement links TRBV19 to TRBJ2-1; D may be TRBD2 (5 bases). From germline, CDR1 is LNHDA and CDR2 SQIVND (reference sequence). The CDR3 is made up of 16 amino acids. Trimming left V 3 bases short and J 4 bases short, with 16 bases between. The CDR3 here is CASSIAYAGTYNEQFF. CDR3 DNA: TGTGCCAGTAGTATTGCTTATGCGGGCACGTACAATGAGCAGTTCTTC.

J is TRBJ1-4 and V is TRBV11-3; maybe TRBD1 (5 bases). The CDR3 has 19 residues. Looked up from germline, CDR1 is SGHNT and CDR2 is YENEEA. With 5 bases removed from V and 0 bases from J, the gap between germline ends came to 22 bases. The CDR3 spells CASSPRLSGQIATNEKLFF. DNA for the CDR3: TGTGCCAGCAGCCCCCGATTAAGTGGACAAATTGCAACTAATGAAAAACTGTTTTTT.

The genes are TRBV2 and TRBJ1-1; D remains unclear. The V and J ends lost 3 bases and 1 base respectively, with 6 bases between them. CDR1 is SNHLY, CDR2 FYNNEI, per germline. The CDR3 totals 13 residues. This CDR3 is CASSEGRNTEAFF. The CDR3 DNA sequence: TGTGCCAGCAGTGAGGGGAGGAACACTGAAGCTTTCTTT.